One and the same sample provided the 10 T cell receptor beta chains below, sequenced in a study of glioma-infiltrating T cells. TCR alpha and beta CDR3 regions were amplified from RNA using iRepertoire nested multiplex PCR. TCRdb reanalysed the multiplex PCR reads using MiXCR and keeps one entry per CDR3 protein. In the table there are 150,000 to 200,000 distinct CDR3 sequences, 30% to 40% of which are singletons. Source material: glioma tissue, nonneoplastic brain tissue, or PBMCs (not recorded which). Source of these receptors: a human donor with low-grade glioma or glioblastoma, undergoing nonglioma brain surgery, or in good health (not recorded which).

As regards this clonotype: A clone one base away is much larger, so this may be a read error. The V gene is TRBV4-1, the J gene TRBJ1-2, with a possible D match to TRBD1 (6 bases). The CDR3 is made up of 13 amino acids. V dropped 4 bases and J dropped 8 bases, with 14 bases sitting between them. Germline CDR1 and CDR2: MGHRA and YSYEKL. This CDR3 is CASSLRGAQGYTF. DNA of the CDR3: TGCGCCAGCAGCCTACGGGGGGCGCAGGGCTACACCTTC.

This clonotype was counted at least ten times. The rearrangement joins TRBV7-2 to TRBJ2-3; D is perhaps TRBD1 or TRBD2 (6 bases each). Trimming took off 5 bases at V and 9 bases at J, with 27 bases between the two ends. The CDR3 is 17 residues long. From germline, CDR1 is SGHTA and CDR2 FQGNSA. The CDR3 DNA sequence: TGTGCCAGCAGCAACCGAGGGGGGTTAGCGGCCCGAGTGACGCAGTATTTT. Its translation is CASSNRGGLAARVTQYF.

This clonotype was observed many times. The chain links TRBV10-3 to TRBJ2-1; no clear D gene. This CDR3 has 15 amino acids. Germline V gene lookup returns CDR1 ENHRY and CDR2 SYGVKD. With 9 bases removed from V and 8 bases from J, the gap between germline ends came to 23 bases. CDR3 sequence (DNA): TGTGCCATAGCGTTGGAAGGGTCTTTAATCGATGAGCAGTTCTTC. Translating gives CAIALEGSLIDEQFF.

This clonotype was recorded many times. V usage is TRBV24-1 and J usage is TRBJ2-3; TRBD1 aligns across 8 bases. This CDR3 contains 13 residues. V shed 9 bases, J shed 4 bases, and the junction held 5 bases outside the gene matches. From germline, CDR1 is KGHDR and CDR2 SFDVKD. CDR3 DNA: TGTGCCACCGGGCAGGGGGCTGCAGATACGCAGTATTTT. It codes for CATGQGAADTQYF.

V is TRBV7-6 and J is TRBJ2-7, with D perhaps TRBD1 (7 bases). Germline V CDR1 and CDR2: SGHVS, FNYEAQ. Trimming took 4 bases from V and 3 from J, leaving 13 bases between them. The CDR3 is made up of 14 amino acids. The CDR3 nucleotides are TGTGCCAGCAGCTGGGGGGACAGCTACTACGAGCAGTACTTC. Residues: CASSWGDSYYEQYF. Complete variable domain (other parts from reference TRBV7-6 and TRBJ2-7): GAGVSQSPRYKVTKRGQDVALRCDPISGHVSLYWYRQALGQGPEFLTYFNYEAQQDKSGLPNDRFSAERPEGSISTLTIQRTEQRDSAMYRCASSWGDSYYEQYFGPGTRLTVT.

This clonotype was detected many times. J is TRBJ2-3 and V is TRBV7-2; 9 bases fit TRBD2. Trimming at V came to 1 base and at J to 3 bases, leaving 5 bases not matched to a gene. The germline CDR1 and CDR2 sequences are SGHTA and FQGNSA. The CDR3 loop spans 16 amino acids. CDR3 protein: CASSLGSAGGTDTQYF. In nucleotides, the CDR3 is TGTGCCAGCAGCTTAGGTTCAGCGGGAGGTACAGATACGCAGTATTTT. Filled out from reference TRBV7-2 and TRBJ2-3, the complete variable domain reads GAGVSQSPSNKVTEKGKDVELRCDPISGHTALYWYRQSLGQGLEFLIYFQGNSAPDKSGLPSDRFSAERTGGSVSTLTIQRTQQEDSAVYLCASSLGSAGGTDTQYFGPGTRLTVL.

This clonotype was picked up many times. V and J are TRBV29-1 and TRBJ1-1, with D possibly matching TRBD1 (6 bases). Trimming took off 6 bases at V and 7 bases at J, with 9 bases between the two ends. The CDR3 spans 10 residues. Germline CDR1 and CDR2: SQVTM and ANQGSEA. CDR3 nucleotides: TGCAGCGTGCGGACAGTTGAAGCTTTCTTT. Amino acids: CSVRTVEAFF.

In the case of this clonotype: An end of the junction does not agree with germline; a read error may underlie this. The chain joins TRBV27 to TRBJ2-5; 9 bases map to TRBD2. The CDR3 has 13 residues. Germline-derived CDR1 and CDR2 are MNHEY and SMNVEV (reference sequence). CDR3 sequence: CSSRVSGSETPYF. The CDR3 DNA reads TGTTCCAGCAGAGTTAGCGGGAGTGAGACCCCGTACTTC.

This clonotype was observed once. This may come from a read error, since a much larger clone is one base off. This chain connects TRBV7-2 to TRBJ2-5, with D perhaps matching TRBD2 (6 bases). CDR1 SGHTA and CDR2 FQGNSA come from the germline V gene. This CDR3 comprises 15 residues. The CDR3 loop reads CAGSLAWDLQETQYF. DNA for the CDR3: TGTGCCGGCAGCTTAGCCTGGGACTTGCAAGAGACCCAGTACTTC.

V is TRBV3-1 and J is TRBJ1-5; D is perhaps TRBD1 (6 bases). The V gene's germline CDR1 is LGHDT and CDR2 YNNKEL (reference sequence). The V end was cut by 3 bases, the J end by 5 bases, with 8 bases between. This CDR3 has 13 amino acids. The CDR3: CASSQGAHQPQHF. CDR3 nucleotide sequence: TGTGCCAGCAGCCAGGGGGCGCATCAGCCCCAGCATTTT.